This T cell receptor beta chain was sequenced during a study of blood T cell repertoires in COVID-19. Study information: Sample material is recorded as cDNA or gDNA derived from T cells, B-cell-depleted T cells, or PBMCs.

In the source study's methods: Quantification of nucleated cells was approximated via reference gene primer amplification. The assay was immunoSEQ multiplex PCR, and TCRdb's table has in-frame clones only and misses some. That table furnishes V, J and clone size, whereas the DNA furnished D and trimming. The repertoire holds approximately 250,000 clones, with about 88% as singletons. The CDR3 runs 12 residues. Trimming cost V 7 bases and J 4 bases, with 13 bases left between them. Germline assignment: CDR1 SQVTM and CDR2 ANQGSEA. Sequencing was done on a sample of peripheral blood. The chain joins TRBV29-1 to TRBJ2-5; possible D gene TRBD1, 5 bases. The receptor was derived from a woman aged 60-75 years with COVID-19, enrolled during active disease. CDR3 region: CSAANQGETQYF. The CDR3 nucleotides are TGCAGCGCCGCGAACCAGGGAGAGACCCAGTACTTC.